The T cell receptor (beta chain) described here comes from a study of cytomegalovirus exposure and HLA in healthy donors. V shed 7 bases, J shed 4 bases, and the junction held 5 bases outside the gene matches. This CDR3 is built from 14 residues. CDR1 MNHEY and CDR2 SVGAGI come from the germline V gene. Primers included in the PCR were 60 Vbeta and 13 Jbeta primers. Authors' data handling: In a later analysis, approximately 80 million unique TCR beta chains included roughly 11 million shared by two or more donors. Data came from immunoSEQ multiplex PCR; TCRdb stores just in-frame clones and leaves some out. V, J and clone size are taken as reported in that table, and D and trimming were inferred from the DNA itself. Of 250,000 to 350,000 clones listed, about 75% are singletons.

The sequence was collected from a female donor in good health and CMV-seronegative. The sequencing sample was made of PBMCs. This chain joins TRBV6-5 and TRBJ1-1, with 11 nucleotides matching TRBD1. DNA for the CDR3: TGTGCCAGCACTACCGGGACAGGGGGCACTGAAGCTTTCTTT. This encodes CASTTGTGGTEAFF.